This T cell receptor (beta chain) was sequenced during a study of Graves' ophthalmopathy and Graves' hyperthyroidism. Study information: Researchers obtained peripheral blood at initial diagnosis, before any treatment had begun.

The study, taken as a whole, reports: Blood was where most expanded thyroid clonotypes above 0.001 frequency also turned up.

Researchers took RNA transcripts and amplified TCR beta CDR3 regions from them. In the first round, RT-PCR was carried out with HTBI primers, and a multiplex PCR formed the second round. TCRdb itself ran the multiplex PCR reads through MiXCR, one entry per CDR3 protein. This sample has under 200,000 distinct CDR3 sequences; around two fifths occur once, and the top ten carry 4.5% to 6%. This clonotype was seen ten or more times. As yet, its antigen is unknown. Trimming left V 8 bases short and J 2 bases short, with 18 bases between. Germline loops: CDR1 PRHDT, CDR2 FYEKMQ (reference sequence). This CDR3 region has 15 residues.

The clonotype originates from a woman aged 40 to 50 with Graves' ophthalmopathy. The chain couples TRBV13 to TRBJ1-2; a possible D gene is TRBD1 (6 bases). Sequencing input: peripheral blood. CDR3 in amino acids: CASQPEGVANYGYTF. The DNA for the CDR3 is TGTGCCAGCCAGCCAGAGGGGGTGGCCAACTATGGCTACACCTTC. The full variable domain, completed using reference TRBV13 and TRBJ1-2, is AAGVIQSPRHLIKEKRETATLKCYPIPRHDTVYWYQQGPGQDPQFLISFYEKMQSDKGSIPDRFSAQQFSDYHSELNMSSLELGDSALYFCASQPEGVANYGYTFGSGTRLTVV.